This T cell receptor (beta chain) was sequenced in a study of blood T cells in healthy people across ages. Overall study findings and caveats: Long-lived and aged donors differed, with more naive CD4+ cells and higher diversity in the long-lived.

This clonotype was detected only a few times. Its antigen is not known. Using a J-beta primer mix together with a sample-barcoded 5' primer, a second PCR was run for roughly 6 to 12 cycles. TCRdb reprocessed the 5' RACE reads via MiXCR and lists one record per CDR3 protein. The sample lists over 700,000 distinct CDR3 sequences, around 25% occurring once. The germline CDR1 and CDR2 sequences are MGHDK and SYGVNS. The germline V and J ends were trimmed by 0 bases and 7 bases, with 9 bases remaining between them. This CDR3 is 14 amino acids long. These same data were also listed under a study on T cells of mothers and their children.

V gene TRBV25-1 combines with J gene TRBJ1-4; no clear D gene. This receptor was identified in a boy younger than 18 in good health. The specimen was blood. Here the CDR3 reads CASSEYSGSEKLFF. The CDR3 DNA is TGTGCCAGCAGTGAATATTCGGGGAGTGAAAAACTGTTTTTT.